Below, 27 T cell receptor beta chains from the same sample are listed, as sequenced in a study of T cells expressing NK-cell markers. TCRdb reprocessed the 5' RACE reads; each CDR3 protein has one entry and no DNA is given. This sample's clone table lists 400,000 to 550,000 distinct CDR3 sequences. Sequencing used blood T cells: a sorted CD56 or NKG2C T cell subset, CD4+ or CD8+ T cells, or bulk PBMC T cells (not recorded which). All receptors derive from a woman between 18 and 69 years old in good health.

This chain joins TRBV14 and TRBJ2-7; TCRdb indicates TRBD2, and absent DNA this call remains unverified. The CDR3 consists of 14 residues. Looked up from germline, CDR1 is SGHDN and CDR2 is FVKESK. CDR3: CASWDSTDGYEQYF.

This chain's CDR3 is CSARPAGITDTQYF. The J gene is TRBJ2-3, the V gene TRBV20-1; checking the TCRdb D call of TRBD2 is not possible without DNA. The germline V gene encodes CDR1 DFQATT and CDR2 SNEGSKA (reference sequence). The CDR3 runs 14 residues.

The J gene is TRBJ2-2, the V gene TRBV10-3; TCRdb gives TRBD2 as the D gene, but with no DNA this cannot be confirmed. From germline, CDR1 is ENHRY and CDR2 SYGVKD. The CDR3 totals 16 residues. The CDR3 reads CAISESSLGHTGELFF.

CDR3 region: CSARDPTTPSSYNEQFF. The J gene is TRBJ2-1, the V gene TRBV20-1; the TCRdb call, TRBD1, lacks DNA for checking. From germline, CDR1 is DFQATT and CDR2 SNEGSKA (reference sequence). CDR3 length: 17 residues.

The J gene is TRBJ2-5, the V gene TRBV20-1; TCRdb selects TRBD2, and the lack of DNA leaves this call unchecked. This CDR3 is built from 15 residues. The germline V gene encodes CDR1 DFQATT and CDR2 SNEGSKA (reference sequence). The CDR3 here is CSIPTGLAGGVAQYF.

This rearrangement joins TRBV27 to TRBJ1-2. Germline V lookup: CDR1 MNHEY, CDR2 SMNVEV (reference sequence). This CDR3 is built from 15 residues. This chain's CDR3 is CATAREGADNYGYTF.

This sequence joins TRBV4-3 and TRBJ2-3. Germline loops: CDR1 LGHNA, CDR2 YSLEER. This CDR3 has 14 residues. The CDR3 here is CASSLHGSADTQYF.

V is TRBV28 and J is TRBJ2-7; the TCRdb call, TRBD1, lacks DNA for checking. The germline gives CDR1 MDHEN, CDR2 SYDVKM. CDR3 length: 17 residues. The CDR3 loop is CASSLLPPGHRPYEQYF.

The chain joins TRBV12-3 or TRBV12-4 to TRBJ2-2; the TCRdb D gene call, TRBD1, has no DNA to confirm it. The CDR3 sequence is 18 residues long. This CDR3 is CASSQTGIDGGNTGELFF.

The gene calls are TRBV3-1 and TRBJ2-5; TCRdb outputs TRBD1, but without DNA this stays unchecked. This CDR3 spans 14 amino acids. Germline CDR1 reads LGHDT; CDR2 reads YNNKEL (reference sequence). The CDR3 loop is CASPPGVYQETQYF.

The chain recombines TRBV4-2 with TRBJ2-2; no DNA is available, so the TRBD2 call from TCRdb remains unchecked. This CDR3 region has 17 residues. Germline CDR1 and CDR2: LGHNA and YNFKEQ. The CDR3 loop reads CASSLTGLAVNTGELFF.

The gene calls are TRBV4-1 and TRBJ1-5. This CDR3 is 13 amino acids long. The germline V gene has CDR1 MGHRA and CDR2 YSYEKL. CDR3 region: CASSQDANQPQHF.

The chain carries TRBV5-1 and TRBJ2-5; the D call from TCRdb, TRBD2, cannot be confirmed without DNA. Germline loops: CDR1 SGHRS, CDR2 YFSETQ. The CDR3 has 18 amino acids. The CDR3 reads CASSLVAGGPGYQETQYF.

V gene TRBV4-3 combines with J gene TRBJ2-2; TCRdb selects TRBD1, and the lack of DNA leaves this call unchecked. The CDR3 contains 15 residues. Germline CDR1 is LGHNA and CDR2 is YSLEER. CDR3 amino acids: CASSPGTLGTGELFF.

This chain connects TRBV7-2 to TRBJ2-1. Germline-derived CDR1 and CDR2 are SGHTA and FQGNSA. There are 14 residues in the CDR3. The chain's CDR3 is CASSVGTTYNEQFF. The variable domain in full, completed from reference TRBV7-2 and TRBJ2-1, reads GAGVSQSPSNKVTEKGKDVELRCDPISGHTALYWYRQSLGQGLEFLIYFQGNSAPDKSGLPSDRFSAERTGGSVSTLTIQRTQQEDSAVYLCASSVGTTYNEQFFGPGTRLTVL.

The chain carries TRBV6-5 and TRBJ2-2. CDR3 size: 19 residues. Germline lookup yields CDR1 MNHEY and CDR2 SVGAGI. CDR3 protein: CASSYSEFSLAGSTGELFF.

The gene calls are TRBV6-1 and TRBJ2-7. Germline lookup yields CDR1 MNHNS and CDR2 SASEGT. The CDR3 has 14 amino acids. The CDR3 loop reads CASSQTDYNYEQYF.

The chain links TRBV2 to TRBJ1-5. In germline, CDR1 is SNHLY, CDR2 FYNNEI. This CDR3 region has 13 residues. The CDR3: CASNDWSNQPQHF.

The V call is TRBV29-1, the J call TRBJ2-7; no DNA is available, so the TRBD1 call from TCRdb remains unchecked. This CDR3 spans 15 amino acids. CDR1 is SQVTM and CDR2 is ANQGSEA in the germline V gene. CDR3 sequence reads: CSVELAGTTSYEQYF.

The V call is TRBV18, the J call TRBJ2-1; the TCRdb D gene call, TRBD1, has no DNA to confirm it. The CDR3 runs 16 residues. The V gene's germline CDR1 is KGHSH and CDR2 LQKENI. CDR3 sequence reads: CASSPPVAGVYNEQFF.

The V call is TRBV5-4, the J call TRBJ1-2. CDR1 and CDR2 from the germline V gene are SGHNT and YYREEE (reference sequence). The CDR3 contains 16 residues. CDR3 amino acids: CASSLVVGRANYGYTF.

The CDR3 loop reads CVSSFRGTGANVLTF. The chain carries TRBV7-2 and TRBJ2-6; TCRdb lists TRBD1, though no DNA is available to test this call. The germline V gene has CDR1 SGHTA and CDR2 FQGNSA. The CDR3 sequence is 15 residues long.

V is TRBV7-3 and J is TRBJ2-3; the D call of TRBD1 rests on TCRdb alone, since no DNA is present to check it. The CDR3 is 14 amino acids. CDR1 and CDR2 (germline): SGHTA, FQGTGA. CDR3 region: CASSPGGNTDTQYF.

The chain carries TRBV20-1 and TRBJ2-7. Germline V gene lookup returns CDR1 DFQATT and CDR2 SNEGSKA (reference sequence). The CDR3 covers 15 residues. CDR3 amino acids: CSASRTAGGPDEQYF.

The genes are TRBV3-1 and TRBJ1-6. The CDR3 consists of 15 residues. Germline V lookup: CDR1 LGHDT, CDR2 YNNKEL (reference sequence). CDR3 residues: CASSQGRGFHSPLHF.

The gene calls are TRBV11-1 and TRBJ2-2; checking the TCRdb D call of TRBD2 is not possible without DNA. The germline V gene encodes CDR1 SGHAT and CDR2 FQDESV (reference sequence). There are 18 residues in the CDR3. The CDR3 protein is CASSPRIADISNTGELFF.

This rearrangement joins TRBV5-6 to TRBJ1-6. Germline V gives CDR1 SGHDT, CDR2 YYEEEE. This CDR3 is built from 12 residues. The CDR3 sequence: CASSLMTAALHF.